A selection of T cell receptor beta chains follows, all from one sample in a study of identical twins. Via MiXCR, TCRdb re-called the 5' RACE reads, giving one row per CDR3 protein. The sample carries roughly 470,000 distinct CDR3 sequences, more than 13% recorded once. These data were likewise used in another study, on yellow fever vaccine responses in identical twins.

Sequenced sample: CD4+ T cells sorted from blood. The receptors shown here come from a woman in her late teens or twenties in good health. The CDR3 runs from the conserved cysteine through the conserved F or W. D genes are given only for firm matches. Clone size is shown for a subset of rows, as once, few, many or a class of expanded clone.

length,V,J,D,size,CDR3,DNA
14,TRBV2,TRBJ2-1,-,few,CASSDLPEGGEQFF,TGTGCCAGCAGTGACCTCCCAGAAGGAGGTGAGCAGTTCTTC
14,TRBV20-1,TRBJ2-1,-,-,CSARDSGWGDEQFF,TGCAGTGCTAGAGATTCGGGGTGGGGCGATGAGCAGTTCTTC
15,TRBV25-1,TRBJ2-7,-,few,CASSESGTSSYEQYF,TGTGCCAGCAGTGAATCTGGGACCTCCTCCTACGAGCAGTACTTC
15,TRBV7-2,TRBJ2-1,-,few,CASSLGLTVINEQFF,TGTGCCAGCAGCTTAGGCCTGACTGTCATCAATGAGCAGTTCTTC
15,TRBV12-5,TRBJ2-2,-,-,CASGLYRGSGGELFF,TGTGCTAGTGGTTTGTATAGGGGGTCCGGCGGGGAGCTGTTTTTT
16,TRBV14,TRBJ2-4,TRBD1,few,CASSQGQGATKNIQYF,TGTGCCAGCAGCCAAGGACAGGGGGCGACCAAAAACATTCAGTACTTC
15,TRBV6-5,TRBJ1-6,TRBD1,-,CASRLGGQTNSPLHF,TGTGCCAGCCGGTTGGGGGGACAGACAAATTCACCCCTCCACTTT
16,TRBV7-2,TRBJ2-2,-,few,CASSSRGGVHTGELFF,TGTGCCAGCAGCTCCAGAGGCGGGGTGCACACCGGGGAGCTGTTTTTT
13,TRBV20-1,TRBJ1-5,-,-,CSATGFSDQPQHF,TGCAGTGCTACGGGTTTCTCCGATCAGCCCCAGCATTTT
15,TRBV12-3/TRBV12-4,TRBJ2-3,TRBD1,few,CASSLQGGFTDTQYF,TGTGCCAGCAGTTTGCAAGGGGGCTTCACAGATACGCAGTATTTT
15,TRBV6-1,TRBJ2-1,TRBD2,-,CASIPGVAGYNEQFF,TGTGCCAGCATCCCAGGGGTAGCGGGGTACAATGAGCAGTTCTTC
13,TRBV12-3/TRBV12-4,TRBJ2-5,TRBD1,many,CASSPGTGLTQYF,TGTGCCAGCAGTCCCGGGACAGGGCTGACCCAGTACTTC
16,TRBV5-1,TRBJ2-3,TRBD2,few,CASSFDGRARTDTQYF,TGCGCCAGCAGCTTTGACGGGAGGGCCCGCACAGATACGCAGTATTTT
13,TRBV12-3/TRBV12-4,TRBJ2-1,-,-,CASRTPLNNEQFF,TGTGCCAGCAGGACGCCACTAAACAATGAGCAGTTCTTC
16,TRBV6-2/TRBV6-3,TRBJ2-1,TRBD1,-,CASSYKGGIGNNEQFF,TGTGCCAGCAGTTACAAAGGGGGCATCGGGAACAATGAGCAGTTCTTC
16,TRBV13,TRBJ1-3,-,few,CASSLRPAGSGNTIYF,TGTGCCAGCAGCCTTCGGCCAGCCGGCTCTGGAAACACCATATATTTT
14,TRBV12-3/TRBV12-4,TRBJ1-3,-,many,CASRSTLYGNTIYF,TGTGCCAGCAGGTCTACCCTCTACGGAAACACCATATATTTT
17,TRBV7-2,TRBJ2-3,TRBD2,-,CASSYKLAGGVTDTQYF,TGTGCCAGCAGCTATAAACTAGCGGGGGGAGTCACAGATACGCAGTATTTT
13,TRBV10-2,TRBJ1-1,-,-,CASKRGLNTEAFF,TGCGCCAGCAAGCGGGGGCTGAACACTGAAGCTTTCTTT
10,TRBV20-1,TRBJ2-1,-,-,CSARETLQFF,TGCAGTGCTAGAGAGACTCTGCAGTTCTTC
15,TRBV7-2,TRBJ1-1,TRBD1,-,CASRRPGQVGTEAFF,TGTGCCAGCAGACGACCGGGACAGGTTGGAACTGAAGCTTTCTTT
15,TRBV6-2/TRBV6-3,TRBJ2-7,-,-,CASTPEPGLFYEQYF,TGTGCCAGCACCCCCGAGCCGGGACTTTTCTACGAGCAGTACTTC
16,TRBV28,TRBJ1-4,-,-,CASRRSRGRGGEKLFF,TGTGCCAGCAGACGAAGTCGTGGAAGGGGGGGTGAAAAACTGTTTTTT
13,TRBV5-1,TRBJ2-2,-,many,CASSFSPTEKLFF,TGCGCCAGCAGCTTTTCCCCGACGGAGAAGCTGTTTTTT
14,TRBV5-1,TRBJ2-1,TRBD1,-,CASRPGQGYNEQFF,TGCGCCAGCAGACCCGGACAGGGCTACAATGAGCAGTTCTTC